This T cell receptor beta chain was documented in a study of shared clonotypes between healthy human individuals. This CDR3 is 14 amino acids long. CDR1 is SGHTA, CDR2 FQGTGA, per germline. V lost 3 bases, J lost 6 bases, and 15 bases lay in between. The genomic DNA of each subset was split evenly across several immunoSEQ plates. Assay used: immunoSEQ multiplex PCR; TCRdb lists only in-frame clones, some missing. The table shows 2 million to 2.5 million clones, with 85% to 95% occurring only once. This chain connects TRBV7-3 to TRBJ2-7, with D perhaps TRBD1 (5 bases). The clonotype comes from a man younger than 35 in good health. Some clones in this sample may be carry-over from other donors' samples. Sequenced sample: naive CD4+ T cells from PBMCs. Subset noted: CD45RA+ positively selected. As DNA, the CDR3 is TGTGCCAGCAGCTTGCGCGCAGGGCCGGGCGAGCAGTACTTC. Residues: CASSLRAGPGEQYF.